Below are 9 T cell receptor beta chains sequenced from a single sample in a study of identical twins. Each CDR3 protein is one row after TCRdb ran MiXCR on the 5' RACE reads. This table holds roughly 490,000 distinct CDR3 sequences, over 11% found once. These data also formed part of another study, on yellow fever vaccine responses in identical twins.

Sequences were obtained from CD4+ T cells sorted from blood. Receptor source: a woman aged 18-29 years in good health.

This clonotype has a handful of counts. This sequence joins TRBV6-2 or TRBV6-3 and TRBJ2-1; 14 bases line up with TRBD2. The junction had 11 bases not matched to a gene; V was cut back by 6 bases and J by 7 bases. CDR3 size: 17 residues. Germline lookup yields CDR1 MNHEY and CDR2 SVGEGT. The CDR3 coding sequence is TGTGCCAGCAGCCTCCTGACTAGCGGGGGGGCTTATAATGAGCAGTTCTTC. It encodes CASSLLTSGGAYNEQFF.

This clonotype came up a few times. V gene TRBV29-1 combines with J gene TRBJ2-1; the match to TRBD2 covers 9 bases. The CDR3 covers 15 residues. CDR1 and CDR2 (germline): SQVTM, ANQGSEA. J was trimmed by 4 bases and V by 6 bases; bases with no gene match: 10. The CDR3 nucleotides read TGCAGCGTGATTCGGGCGGGGGGGCTTTACAATGAGCAGTTCTTC. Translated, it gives CSVIRAGGLYNEQFF.

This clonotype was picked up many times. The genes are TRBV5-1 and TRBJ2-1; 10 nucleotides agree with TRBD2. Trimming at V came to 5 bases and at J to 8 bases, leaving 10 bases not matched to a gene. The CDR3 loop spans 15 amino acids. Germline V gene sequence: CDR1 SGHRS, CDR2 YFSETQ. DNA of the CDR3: TGCGCCAGCAGTTCCAGGGCTAGCGGGGGCGATGAGCAGTTCTTC. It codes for CASSSRASGGDEQFF.

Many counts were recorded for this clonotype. The CDR3 spells CASSQGLQGRTEAFF. DNA of the CDR3: TGCGCCAGCAGCCAAGGCCTACAGGGGAGGACTGAAGCTTTCTTT. The chain links TRBV4-3 to TRBJ1-1; 7 bases align to TRBD1. The germline V gene has CDR1 LGHNA and CDR2 YSLEER. V lost 1 base and J lost 5; bases outside the gene matches: 7. CDR3 length: 15 amino acids.

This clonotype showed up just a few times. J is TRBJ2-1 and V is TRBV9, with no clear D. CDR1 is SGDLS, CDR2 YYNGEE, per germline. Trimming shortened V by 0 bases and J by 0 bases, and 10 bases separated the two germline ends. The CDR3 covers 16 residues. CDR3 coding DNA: TGTGCCAGCAGCGTAGGGCCAAAGGGCTCCTACAATGAGCAGTTCTTC. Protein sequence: CASSVGPKGSYNEQFF.

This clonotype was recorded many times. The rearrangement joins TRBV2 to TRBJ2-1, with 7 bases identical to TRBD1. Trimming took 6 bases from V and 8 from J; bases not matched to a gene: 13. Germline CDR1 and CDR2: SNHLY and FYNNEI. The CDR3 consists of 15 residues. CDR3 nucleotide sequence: TGTGCCAGCAGGGGGCGACAGGGCCGTTTCGATGAGCAGTTCTTC. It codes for CASRGRQGRFDEQFF.

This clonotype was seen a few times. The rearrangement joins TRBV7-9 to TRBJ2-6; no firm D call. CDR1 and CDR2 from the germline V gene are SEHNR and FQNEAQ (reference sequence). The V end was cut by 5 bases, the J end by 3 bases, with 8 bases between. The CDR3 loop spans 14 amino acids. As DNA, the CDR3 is TGTGCCAGCAGCCGAGGATATGGGGCCAACGTCCTGACTTTC. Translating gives CASSRGYGANVLTF.

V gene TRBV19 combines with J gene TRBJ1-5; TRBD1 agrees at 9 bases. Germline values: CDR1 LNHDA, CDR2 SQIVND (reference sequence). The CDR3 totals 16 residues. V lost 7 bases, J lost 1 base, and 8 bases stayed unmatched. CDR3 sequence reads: CASIDRGIRSNQPQHF. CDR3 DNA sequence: TGTGCCAGTATTGACAGGGGGATTAGGAGCAATCAGCCCCAGCATTTT.

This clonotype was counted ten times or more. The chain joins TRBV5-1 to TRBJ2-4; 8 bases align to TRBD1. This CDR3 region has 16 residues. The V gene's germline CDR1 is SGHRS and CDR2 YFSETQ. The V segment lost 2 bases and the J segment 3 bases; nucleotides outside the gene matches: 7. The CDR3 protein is CASSLPTGEVKNIQYF. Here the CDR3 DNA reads TGCGCCAGCAGCTTACCGACAGGGGAGGTCAAAAACATTCAGTACTTC.